This T cell receptor (beta chain) was profiled in a study of CD8+CD57+ T cells in acquired aplastic anemia (dated 2018 in TCRdb). With regard to the full study: Extracted DNA from sorted CD4+ and CD8+ cells averaged approximately 3.4 ug, ranging from roughly 0.17 to 27.4 ug. Mean read counts for healthy donor samples were about 10.8 million for CD4+ cells and some 11 million for CD8+ cells.

In this study, sorted CD4+ and CD8+ T cells from the blood of healthy subjects and of severe aplastic anemia patients had their TCR repertoires deep-sequenced. Ficoll-Paque density gradient centrifugation was used to isolate peripheral blood mononuclear cells. Before DNA extraction, CD4+ and CD8+ T cells were sorted with FACS or magnetic beads. Here is what the overall study found, with its caveats: Patients and healthy controls showed no significant difference in CD8+ Simpson's diversity (P=0.060). Although roughly 29 CD8+ CDR3 sequences were shared by patients and controls, these sequences appeared highly expressed in patients and within the immunodominant clones of patients.

For this clonotype: The target of this receptor is not known. A much larger clonotype is one base distant, so this may be a read error.

Profiling of TCR beta VDJ combinations and CDR3 sequences used genomic DNA as the template. TCR repertoire sequencing was run on an Illumina HiSeq 2000. In the original analysis: TRBV/TRBJ rearrangement plots, CDR3 size and DJ length profiles, and Simpson's diversity index were used to evaluate the repertoires. The immunodominant clone was defined as the most abundant DNA sequence in deep sequencing data. CDR3 amino acid sequences were screened for sharing across subjects and were compared with published repertoires and the VDJdb database. TCRdb took the public reads, trimmed them with fastp at Q25, ran MiXCR for clone calling and kept in-frame beta chains. Entries that share a CDR3 protein sequence are merged under the most common genes and DNA. In this record, the V and J calls reflect TCRdb's handling and not the investigators' own analysis. For this sample there are about 220,000 distinct CDR3 sequences; 30% to 40% appear just once. The ten most abundant clones make up 1% to 1.3% of the sample.

The CDR1 and CDR2 encoded by the germline V gene are MGHRA and YSYEKL. From the cysteine up to the phenylalanine, the CDR3 has a length of 16 residues. Solely the CDR3 DNA is kept, with 48 bases framed from the first base. This receptor was taken from a human donor in good health, serving as a control. The sequence joins TRBV4-1 to TRBJ2-7; TRBD2 is perhaps the D gene, given 5 matching bases. Input material: sorted CD4+, CD8+, or CD8+CD57+ T cells (not recorded which) from PBMCs. The DNA reads TGCGCCAGCAGCCAAGATCGCAGAGGGAGCTACTACGAGCGGTACTTC. Its product reads: CASSQDRRGSYYERYF.